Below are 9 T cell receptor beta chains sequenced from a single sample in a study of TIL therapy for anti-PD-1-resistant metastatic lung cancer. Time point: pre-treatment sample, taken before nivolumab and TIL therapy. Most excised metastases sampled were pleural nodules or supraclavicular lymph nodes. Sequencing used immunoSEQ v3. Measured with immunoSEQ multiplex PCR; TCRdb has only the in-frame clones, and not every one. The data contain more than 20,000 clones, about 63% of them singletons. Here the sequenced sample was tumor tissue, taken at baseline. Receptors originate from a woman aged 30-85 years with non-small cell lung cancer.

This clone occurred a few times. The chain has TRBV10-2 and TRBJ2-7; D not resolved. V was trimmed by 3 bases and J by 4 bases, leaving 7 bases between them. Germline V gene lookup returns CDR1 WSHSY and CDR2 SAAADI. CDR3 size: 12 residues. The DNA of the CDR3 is TGCGCCAGCAGTGACAGGCTTTACGAGCAGTACTTC. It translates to CASSDRLYEQYF.

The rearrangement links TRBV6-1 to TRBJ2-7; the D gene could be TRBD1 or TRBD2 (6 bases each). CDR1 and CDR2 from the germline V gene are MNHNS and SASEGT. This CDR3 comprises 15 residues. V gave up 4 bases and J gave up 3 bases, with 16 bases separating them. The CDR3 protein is CASSAGANAYYEQYF. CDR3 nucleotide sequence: TGTGCCAGCAGTGCGGGGGCCAACGCTTACTACGAGCAGTACTTC.

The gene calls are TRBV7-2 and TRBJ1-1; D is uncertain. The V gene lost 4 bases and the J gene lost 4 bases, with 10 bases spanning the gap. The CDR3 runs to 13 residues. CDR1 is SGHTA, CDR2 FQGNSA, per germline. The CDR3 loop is CASSSVGSTEAFF. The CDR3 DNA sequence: TGTGCCAGCAGCTCGGTAGGTAGCACTGAAGCTTTCTTT.

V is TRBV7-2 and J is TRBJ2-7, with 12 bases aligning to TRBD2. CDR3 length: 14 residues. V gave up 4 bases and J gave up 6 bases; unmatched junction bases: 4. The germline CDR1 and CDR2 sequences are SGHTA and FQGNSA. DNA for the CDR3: TGTGCCAGCAGCTGGACTAGCGGGACGGGCGAGCAGTACTTC. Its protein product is CASSWTSGTGEQYF. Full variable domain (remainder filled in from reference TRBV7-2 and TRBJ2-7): GAGVSQSPSNKVTEKGKDVELRCDPISGHTALYWYRQSLGQGLEFLIYFQGNSAPDKSGLPSDRFSAERTGGSVSTLTIQRTQQEDSAVYLCASSWTSGTGEQYFGPGTRLTVT.

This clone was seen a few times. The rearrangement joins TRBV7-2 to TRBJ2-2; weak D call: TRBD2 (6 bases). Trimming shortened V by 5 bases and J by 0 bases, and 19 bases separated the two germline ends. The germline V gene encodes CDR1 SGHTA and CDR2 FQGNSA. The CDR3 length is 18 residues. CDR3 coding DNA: TGTGCCAGCAGCCTCTCGTACGCGGGATCCTCGAACACCGGGGAGCTGTTTTTT. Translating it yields CASSLSYAGSSNTGELFF.

The CDR3 region is CASSLVGNNEKLFF. CDR3 nucleotides: TGTGCCAGCAGCTTGGTGGGAAATAATGAAAAACTGTTTTTT. The chain recombines TRBV5-4 with TRBJ1-4; unclear D gene. Germline assignment: CDR1 SGHNT and CDR2 YYREEE (reference sequence). The CDR3 totals 14 residues. V was shortened by 0 bases and J by 4 bases, with 7 bases between the two germline ends.

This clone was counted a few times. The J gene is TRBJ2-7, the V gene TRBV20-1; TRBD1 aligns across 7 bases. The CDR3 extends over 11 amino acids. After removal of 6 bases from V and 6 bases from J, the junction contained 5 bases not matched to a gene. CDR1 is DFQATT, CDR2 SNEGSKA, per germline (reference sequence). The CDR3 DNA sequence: TGCAGTGCCACGGACAGGCCCGAGCAGTACTTC. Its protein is CSATDRPEQYF.

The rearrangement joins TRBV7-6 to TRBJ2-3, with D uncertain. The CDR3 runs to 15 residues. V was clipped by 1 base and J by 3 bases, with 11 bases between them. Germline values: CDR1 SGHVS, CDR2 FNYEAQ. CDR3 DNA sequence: TGTGCCAGCAGCTTAGAACCAAGATTAACAGATACGCAGTATTTT. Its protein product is CASSLEPRLTDTQYF.

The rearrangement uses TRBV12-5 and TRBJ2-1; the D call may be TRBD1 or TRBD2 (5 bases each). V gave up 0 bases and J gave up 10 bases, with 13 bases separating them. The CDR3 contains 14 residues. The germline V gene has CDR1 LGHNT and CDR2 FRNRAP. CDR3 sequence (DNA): TGTGCTAGTGGTTTGGTACAGGTGGGAGAGGAGCAGTTCTTC. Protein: CASGLVQVGEEQFF.